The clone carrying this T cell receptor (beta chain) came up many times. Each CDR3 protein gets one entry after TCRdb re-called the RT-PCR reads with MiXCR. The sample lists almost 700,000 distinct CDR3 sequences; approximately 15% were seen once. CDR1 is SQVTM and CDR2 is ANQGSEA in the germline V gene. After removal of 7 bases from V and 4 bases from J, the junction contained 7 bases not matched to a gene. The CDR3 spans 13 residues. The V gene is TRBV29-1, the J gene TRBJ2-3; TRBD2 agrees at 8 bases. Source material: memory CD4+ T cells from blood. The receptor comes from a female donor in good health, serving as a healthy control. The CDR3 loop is CSAAGGDADTQYF. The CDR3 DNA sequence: TGCAGCGCCGCGGGGGGCGACGCAGATACGCAGTATTTT.